This T cell receptor beta chain stems from a study of post-analysis software for immune sequencing data. V lost 0 bases and J lost 4; bases outside the gene matches: 17. Germline CDR1 is DFQATT and CDR2 is SNEGSKA (reference sequence). The CDR3 spans 20 residues. Turning to this clonotype: Its antigen is unknown.

Findings and limits, study-wide: TRBV5-6, TRBV5-1 and TRBV20-1 belonged to a set of roughly five TRBV segments that were more frequent in patients than controls.

The authors incorporated unique molecular identifiers into the TCR beta cDNA libraries. TCRdb reprocessed the PCR reads via MiXCR and lists one record per CDR3 protein. The table includes about 820,000 distinct CDR3 sequences, approximately 53% detected once. Sequencing was performed on blood. The chain employs TRBV20-1 and TRBJ2-4, with 11 positions matching TRBD2. The TCR comes from a girl between 10 and 17 years old with multiple sclerosis. The CDR3 DNA sequence: TGCAGTGCTAGAGAGCAACTAGCGGGGGCCGAGGGGGGTAGGAAAAACATTCAGTACTTC. Protein product: CSAREQLAGAEGGRKNIQYF.